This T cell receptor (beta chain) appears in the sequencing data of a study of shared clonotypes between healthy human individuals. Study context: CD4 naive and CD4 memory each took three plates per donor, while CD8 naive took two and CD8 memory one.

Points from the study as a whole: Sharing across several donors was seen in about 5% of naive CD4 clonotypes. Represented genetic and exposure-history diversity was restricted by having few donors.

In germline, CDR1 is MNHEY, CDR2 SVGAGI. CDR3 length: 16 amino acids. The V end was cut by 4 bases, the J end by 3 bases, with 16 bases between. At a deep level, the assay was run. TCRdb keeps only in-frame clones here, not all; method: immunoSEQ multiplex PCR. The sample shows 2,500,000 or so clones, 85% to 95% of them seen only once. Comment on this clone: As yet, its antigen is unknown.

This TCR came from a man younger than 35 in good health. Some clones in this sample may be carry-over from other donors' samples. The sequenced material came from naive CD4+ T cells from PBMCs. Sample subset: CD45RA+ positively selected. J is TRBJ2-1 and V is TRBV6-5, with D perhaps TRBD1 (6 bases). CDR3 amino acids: CASSFFQGFGYNEQFF. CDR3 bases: TGTGCCAGCAGTTTTTTCCAGGGGTTCGGCTACAATGAGCAGTTCTTC.